The present entry profiles one T cell receptor (beta chain) with its context. Its target is unknown. Assay: immunoSEQ multiplex PCR; the TCRdb copy retains only in-frame clones and omits some. In the table there are about 15,000 clones, almost 90% of which are singletons. The record originates from a study of T cell repertoires in ileal Crohn's disease. Study-wide results and limits: Every patient over 26.8% clonality showed endoscopic recurrence.

The CDR3 loop spans 14 amino acids. From germline, CDR1 is GTSNPN and CDR2 SVGIG (reference sequence). V shed 5 bases, J shed 4 bases, and the junction held 10 bases outside the gene matches. Sequencing was performed on ileal tissue. This chain links TRBV30 with TRBJ2-7, with 8 nucleotides matching TRBD1. This TCR derives from an adult with Crohn's disease. The CDR3 is CAWSPGQANYEQYF. The CDR3 nucleotides are TGTGCCTGGTCACCGGGACAGGCGAATTACGAGCAGTACTTC. The entire variable domain, with the rest obtained from reference TRBV30 and TRBJ2-7, is as follows: SQTIHQWPATLVQPVGSPLSLECTVEGTSNPNLYWYRQAAGRGLQLLFYSVGIGQISSEVPQNLSASRPQDRQFILSSKKLLLSDSGFYLCAWSPGQANYEQYFGPGTRLTVT.